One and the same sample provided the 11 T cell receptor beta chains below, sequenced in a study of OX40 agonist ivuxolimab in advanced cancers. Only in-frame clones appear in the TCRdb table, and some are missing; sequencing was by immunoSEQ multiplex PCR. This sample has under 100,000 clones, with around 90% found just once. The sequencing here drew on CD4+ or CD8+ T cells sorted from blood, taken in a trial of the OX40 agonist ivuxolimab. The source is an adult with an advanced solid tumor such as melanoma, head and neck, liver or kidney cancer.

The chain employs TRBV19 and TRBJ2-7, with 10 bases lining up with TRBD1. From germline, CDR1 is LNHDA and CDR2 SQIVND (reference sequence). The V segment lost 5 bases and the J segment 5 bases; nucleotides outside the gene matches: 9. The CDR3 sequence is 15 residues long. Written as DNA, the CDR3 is TGTGCCAGTAGTTCCCGACAGGGGGCCGCGGACGAGCAGTACTTC. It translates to CASSSRQGAADEQYF.

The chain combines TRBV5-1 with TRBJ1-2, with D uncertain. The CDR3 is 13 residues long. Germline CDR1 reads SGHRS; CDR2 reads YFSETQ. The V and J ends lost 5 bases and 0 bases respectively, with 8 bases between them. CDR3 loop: CASRTTANYGYTF. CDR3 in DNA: TGCGCCAGCAGGACGACGGCTAACTATGGCTACACCTTC.

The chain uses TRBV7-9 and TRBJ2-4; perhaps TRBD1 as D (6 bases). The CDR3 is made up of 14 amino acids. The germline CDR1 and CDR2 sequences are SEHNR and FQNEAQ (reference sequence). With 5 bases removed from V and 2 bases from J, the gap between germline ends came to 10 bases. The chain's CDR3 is CASSPDSTKNIQYF. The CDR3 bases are TGTGCCAGCAGCCCGGACAGTACCAAAAACATTCAGTACTTC.

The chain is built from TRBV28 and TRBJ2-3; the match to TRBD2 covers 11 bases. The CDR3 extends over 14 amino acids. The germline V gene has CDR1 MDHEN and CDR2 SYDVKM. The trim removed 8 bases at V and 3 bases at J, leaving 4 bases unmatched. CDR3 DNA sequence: TGTGCCAGCCATAGGACTAGCGGGACAGATACGCAGTATTTT. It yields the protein CASHRTSGTDTQYF. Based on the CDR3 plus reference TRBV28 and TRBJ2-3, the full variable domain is DVKVTQSSRYLVKRTGEKVFLECVQDMDHENMFWYRQDPGLGLRLIYFSYDVKMKEKGDIPEGYSVSREKKERFSLILESASTNQTSMYLCASHRTSGTDTQYFGPGTRLTVL.

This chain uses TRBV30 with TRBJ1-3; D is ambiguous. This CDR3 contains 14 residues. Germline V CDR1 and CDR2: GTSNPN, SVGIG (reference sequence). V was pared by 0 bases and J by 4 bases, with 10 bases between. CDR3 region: CAWSVQLPGNTIYF. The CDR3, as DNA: TGTGCCTGGAGTGTACAACTGCCGGGAAACACCATATATTTT.

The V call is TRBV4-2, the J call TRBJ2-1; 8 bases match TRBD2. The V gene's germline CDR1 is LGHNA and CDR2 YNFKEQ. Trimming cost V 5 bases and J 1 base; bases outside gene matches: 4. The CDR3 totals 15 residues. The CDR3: CASSGLAGSYNEQFF. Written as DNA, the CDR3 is TGTGCCAGCAGCGGGTTAGCGGGATCCTACAATGAGCAGTTCTTC.

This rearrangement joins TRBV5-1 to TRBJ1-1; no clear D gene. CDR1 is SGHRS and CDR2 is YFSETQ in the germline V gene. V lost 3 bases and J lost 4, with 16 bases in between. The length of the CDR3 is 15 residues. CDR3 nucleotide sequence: TGCGCCAGCAGCTCTGATCGGAGAGTAGGCACTGAAGCTTTCTTT. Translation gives CASSSDRRVGTEAFF.

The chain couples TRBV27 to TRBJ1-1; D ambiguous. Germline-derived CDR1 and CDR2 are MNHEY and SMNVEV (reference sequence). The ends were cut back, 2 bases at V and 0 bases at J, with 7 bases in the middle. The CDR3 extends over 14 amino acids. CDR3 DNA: TGTGCCAGCAGTTTAAAACATTTGAACACTGAAGCTTTCTTT. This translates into CASSLKHLNTEAFF.

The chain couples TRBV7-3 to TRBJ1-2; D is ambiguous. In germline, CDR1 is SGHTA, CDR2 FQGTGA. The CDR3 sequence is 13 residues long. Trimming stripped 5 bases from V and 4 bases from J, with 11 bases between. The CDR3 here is CASSTGVGYGYTF. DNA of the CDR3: TGTGCCAGCAGCACGGGTGTGGGCTATGGCTACACCTTC.

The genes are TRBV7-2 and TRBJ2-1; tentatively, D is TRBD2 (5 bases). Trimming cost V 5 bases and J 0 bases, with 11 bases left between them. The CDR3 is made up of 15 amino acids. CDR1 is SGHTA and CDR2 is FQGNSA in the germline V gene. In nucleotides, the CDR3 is TGTGCCAGCAGCCCAGCTAGCAGCTCCTACAATGAGCAGTTCTTC. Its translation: CASSPASSSYNEQFF. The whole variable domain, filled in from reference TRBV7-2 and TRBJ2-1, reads GAGVSQSPSNKVTEKGKDVELRCDPISGHTALYWYRQSLGQGLEFLIYFQGNSAPDKSGLPSDRFSAERTGGSVSTLTIQRTQQEDSAVYLCASSPASSSYNEQFFGPGTRLTVL.

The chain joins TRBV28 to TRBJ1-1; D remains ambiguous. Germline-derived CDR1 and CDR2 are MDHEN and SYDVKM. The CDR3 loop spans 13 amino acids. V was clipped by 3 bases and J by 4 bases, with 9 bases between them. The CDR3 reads CASSFRVGTEAFF. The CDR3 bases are TGTGCCAGCAGTTTCCGGGTGGGCACTGAAGCTTTCTTT. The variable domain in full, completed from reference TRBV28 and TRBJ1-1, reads DVKVTQSSRYLVKRTGEKVFLECVQDMDHENMFWYRQDPGLGLRLIYFSYDVKMKEKGDIPEGYSVSREKKERFSLILESASTNQTSMYLCASSFRVGTEAFFGQGTRLTVV.